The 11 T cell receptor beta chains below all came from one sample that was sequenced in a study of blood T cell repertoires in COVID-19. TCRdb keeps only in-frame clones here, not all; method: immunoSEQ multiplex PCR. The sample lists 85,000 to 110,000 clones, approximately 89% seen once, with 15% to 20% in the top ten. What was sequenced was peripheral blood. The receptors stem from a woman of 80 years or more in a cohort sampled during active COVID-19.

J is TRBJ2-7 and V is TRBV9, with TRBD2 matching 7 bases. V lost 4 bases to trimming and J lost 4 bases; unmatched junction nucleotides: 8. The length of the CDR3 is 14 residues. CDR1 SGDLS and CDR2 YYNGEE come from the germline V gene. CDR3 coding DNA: TGTGCCAGCAGCACGAGGGACTATAGTTACGAGCAGTACTTC. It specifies CASSTRDYSYEQYF.

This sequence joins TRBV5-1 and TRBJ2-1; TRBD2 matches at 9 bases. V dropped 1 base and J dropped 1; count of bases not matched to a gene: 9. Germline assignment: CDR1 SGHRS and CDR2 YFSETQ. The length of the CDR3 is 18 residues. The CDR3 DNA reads TGCGCCAGCAGCTTGACTTCTGCGGCGGGAGGGTCCTACAATGAGCAGTTCTTC. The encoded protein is CASSLTSAAGGSYNEQFF.

CDR3 DNA: TGTGCCAGCAGCAAAACACAGGGGGCTACTGGGGGCTACACCTTC. Its protein is CASSKTQGATGGYTF. V usage is TRBV28 and J usage is TRBJ1-2, with 9 bases matching TRBD1. This CDR3 comprises 15 residues. Germline V gives CDR1 MDHEN, CDR2 SYDVKM. J lost 8 bases, V lost 6 bases, and 13 bases had no gene match.

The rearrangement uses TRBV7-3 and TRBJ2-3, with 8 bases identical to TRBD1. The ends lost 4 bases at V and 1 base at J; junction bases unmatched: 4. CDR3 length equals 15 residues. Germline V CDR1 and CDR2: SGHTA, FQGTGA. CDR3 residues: CASSSRGLGTDTQYF. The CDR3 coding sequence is TGTGCCAGCAGCTCCAGGGGGCTTGGCACAGATACGCAGTATTTT.

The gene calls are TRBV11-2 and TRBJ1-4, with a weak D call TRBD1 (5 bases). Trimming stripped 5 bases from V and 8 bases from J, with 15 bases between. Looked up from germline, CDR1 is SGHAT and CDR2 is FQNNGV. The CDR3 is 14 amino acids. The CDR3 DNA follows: TGTGCCAGCAGCGCGGGGACCGGGGGAGAAAAACTGTTTTTT. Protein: CASSAGTGGEKLFF.

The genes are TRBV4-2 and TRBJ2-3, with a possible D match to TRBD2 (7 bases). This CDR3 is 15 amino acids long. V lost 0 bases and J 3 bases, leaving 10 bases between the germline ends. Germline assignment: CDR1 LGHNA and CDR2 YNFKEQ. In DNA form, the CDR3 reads TGTGCCAGCAGCCAAGATAGGGGGGGGACAGATACGCAGTATTTT. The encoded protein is CASSQDRGGTDTQYF.

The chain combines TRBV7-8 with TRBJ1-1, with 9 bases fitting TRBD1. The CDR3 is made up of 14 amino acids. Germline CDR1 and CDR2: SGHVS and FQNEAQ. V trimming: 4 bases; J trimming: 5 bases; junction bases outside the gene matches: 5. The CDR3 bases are TGTGCCAGCAGCTGGGGACAGGGCGGGACTGAAGCTTTCTTT. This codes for CASSWGQGGTEAFF.

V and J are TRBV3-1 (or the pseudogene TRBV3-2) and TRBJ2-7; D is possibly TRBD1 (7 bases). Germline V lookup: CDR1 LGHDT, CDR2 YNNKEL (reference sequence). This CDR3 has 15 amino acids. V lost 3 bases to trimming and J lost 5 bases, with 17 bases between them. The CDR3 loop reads CASSHGAGGFDEQYF. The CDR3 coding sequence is TGTGCCAGCAGCCATGGGGCAGGGGGGTTTGACGAGCAGTACTTC.

CDR3 region: CASNSGGWETQYF. In DNA, the CDR3 is TGTGCTAGTAATAGTGGAGGATGGGAGACCCAGTACTTC. The chain recombines TRBV12-5 with TRBJ2-5; a weak D match, TRBD2 (5 bases). This CDR3 region has 13 residues. The germline V and J ends were trimmed by 8 bases and 5 bases, with 15 bases remaining between them. CDR1 and CDR2 (germline): LGHNT, FRNRAP.

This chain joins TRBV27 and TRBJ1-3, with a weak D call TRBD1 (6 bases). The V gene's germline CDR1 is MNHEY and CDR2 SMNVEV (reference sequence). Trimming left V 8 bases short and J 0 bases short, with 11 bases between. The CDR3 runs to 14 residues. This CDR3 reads CASGQLSSGNTIYF. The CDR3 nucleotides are TGTGCCAGCGGACAGTTGAGCTCTGGAAACACCATATATTTT.

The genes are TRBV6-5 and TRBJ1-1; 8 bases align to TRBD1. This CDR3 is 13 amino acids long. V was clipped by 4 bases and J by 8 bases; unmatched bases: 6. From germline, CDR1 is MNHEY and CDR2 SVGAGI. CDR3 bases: TGTGCCAGCAGTTTGGACAGGGCGGCCGAAGCTTTCTTT. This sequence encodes CASSLDRAAEAFF.